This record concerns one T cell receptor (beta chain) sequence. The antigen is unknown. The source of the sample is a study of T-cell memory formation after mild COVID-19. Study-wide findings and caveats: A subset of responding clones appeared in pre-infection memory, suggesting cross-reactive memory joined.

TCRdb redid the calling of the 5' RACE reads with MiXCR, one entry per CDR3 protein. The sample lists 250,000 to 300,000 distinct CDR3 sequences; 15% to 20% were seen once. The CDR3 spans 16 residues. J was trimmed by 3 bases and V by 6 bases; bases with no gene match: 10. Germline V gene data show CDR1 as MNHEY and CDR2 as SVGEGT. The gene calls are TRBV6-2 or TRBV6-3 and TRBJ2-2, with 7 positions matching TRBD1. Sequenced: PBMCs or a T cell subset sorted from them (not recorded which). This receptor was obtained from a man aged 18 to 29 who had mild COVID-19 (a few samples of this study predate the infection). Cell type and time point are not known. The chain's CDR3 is CASSDLHRGYTGELFF. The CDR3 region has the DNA TGTGCCAGCAGCGACCTTCACAGGGGATACACCGGGGAGCTGTTTTTT.